A selection of T cell receptor beta chains follows, all from one sample in a study of blood T cell repertoires in COVID-19. Sequencing used immunoSEQ multiplex PCR; TCRdb keeps in-frame clones, though not all of them. This table has around 100,000 clones, around nine tenths appearing once. Material: peripheral blood. The source of these receptors is a man aged 35 to 55 with acute or convalescent COVID-19. Both conserved end residues are part of each CDR3. A D gene is named only where the DNA matches it firmly. Clone size is shown for a subset of rows, as once, few, many or a class of expanded clone.

TRBJ2-3 | NA | TRBV6-6 | NA | CASSYSAGDTQYF | TGTGCCAGCAGTTACTCGGCGGGGGATACGCAGTATTTT
TRBJ2-7 | TRBD2 | TRBV4-1 | once | CASSQEAGTSEYYEQYF | TGCGCCAGCAGCCAAGAAGCCGGGACTAGCGAATACTACGAGCAGTACTTC
TRBJ2-2 | TRBD1 | TRBV5-4 | NA | CASSRGQGGTGELFF | TGTGCCAGCAGCAGGGGACAGGGGGGCACCGGGGAGCTGTTTTTT
TRBJ1-1 | NA | TRBV30 | NA | CAWSPDLNTEAFF | TGTGCCTGGAGCCCAGACTTAAACACTGAAGCTTTCTTT
TRBJ1-1 | TRBD1 | TRBV7-8 | NA | CASSPFSGGGLNTEAFF | TGTGCCAGCAGCCCATTCTCAGGGGGCGGGTTGAACACTGAAGCTTTCTTT
TRBJ1-1 | TRBD1 | TRBV6-5 | few | CATDRVGNTEAFF | TGTGCCACGGACAGGGTCGGGAACACTGAAGCTTTCTTT
TRBJ2-1 | TRBD2 | TRBV2 | NA | CASNGFRGGGNEQFF | TGTGCCAGCAATGGTTTTCGGGGGGGCGGAAATGAGCAGTTCTTC
TRBJ2-1 | TRBD2 | TRBV2 | NA | CASSETSGANEQFF | TGTGCCAGCAGTGAGACTAGCGGGGCCAATGAGCAGTTCTTC
TRBJ2-7 | NA | TRBV6-1 | NA | CASSELGRQYAQYF | TGTGCCAGCAGTGAATTGGGCAGACAATACGCGCAGTACTTC
TRBJ1-1 | NA | TRBV2 | NA | CASSEPGGTEAFF | TGTGCCAGCAGTGAACCGGGCGGGACTGAAGCTTTCTTT
TRBJ1-5 | NA | TRBV3-1/TRBV3-2 | NA | CASSQEYRGGGQPQHF | TGTGCCAGCAGCCAAGAATATCGGGGTGGTGGGCAGCCCCAGCATTTT